This T cell receptor beta chain was identified during a study of T cells after yellow fever vaccination. About the study: Those fractions that held only low numbers of cells were prepared using the SMART-Seq v4 Ultra Low Input RNA kit.

TCRdb re-analysed the 5' RACE reads in MiXCR, keeping a single row per CDR3 protein. The table has almost 600,000 distinct CDR3 sequences, about 13% seen once; the top ten hold over 12%. General study points: Post-booster repertoires contained most primary-vaccination clones again (roughly 96% CD4, around 88% CD8).

The CDR3 loop spans 14 amino acids. The V gene end was trimmed by 6 bases and the J gene end by 2 bases; junction bases not matched to a gene: 4. Looked up from germline, CDR1 is MDHEN and CDR2 is SYDVKM. This clonotype was seen more than once but under ten times. Its cognate antigen is unknown. This TCR was recovered from a man aged 25-40 years who received the YFV17D yellow fever vaccine. This chain connects TRBV28 to TRBJ1-3, with TRBD1 identical over 7 bases. The material was PBMCs, obtained on the day of the yellow fever booster vaccination. The CDR3 DNA reads TGTGCCAGCAGGCCGACAGGGACTGGAAACACCATATATTTT. It specifies CASRPTGTGNTIYF.